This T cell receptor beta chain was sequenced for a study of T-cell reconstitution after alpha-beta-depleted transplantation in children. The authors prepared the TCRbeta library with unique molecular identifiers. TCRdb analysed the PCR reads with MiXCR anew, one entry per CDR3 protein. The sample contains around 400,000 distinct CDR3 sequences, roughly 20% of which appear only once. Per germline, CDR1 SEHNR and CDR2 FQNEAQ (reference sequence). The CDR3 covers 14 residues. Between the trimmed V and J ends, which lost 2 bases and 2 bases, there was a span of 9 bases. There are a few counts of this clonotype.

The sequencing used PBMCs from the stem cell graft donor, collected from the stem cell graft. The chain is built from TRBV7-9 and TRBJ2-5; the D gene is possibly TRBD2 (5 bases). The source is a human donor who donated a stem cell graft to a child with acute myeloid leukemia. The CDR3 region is CASSLTRTQETQYF. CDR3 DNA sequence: TGTGCCAGCAGCTTAACGAGGACTCAAGAGACCCAGTACTTC.